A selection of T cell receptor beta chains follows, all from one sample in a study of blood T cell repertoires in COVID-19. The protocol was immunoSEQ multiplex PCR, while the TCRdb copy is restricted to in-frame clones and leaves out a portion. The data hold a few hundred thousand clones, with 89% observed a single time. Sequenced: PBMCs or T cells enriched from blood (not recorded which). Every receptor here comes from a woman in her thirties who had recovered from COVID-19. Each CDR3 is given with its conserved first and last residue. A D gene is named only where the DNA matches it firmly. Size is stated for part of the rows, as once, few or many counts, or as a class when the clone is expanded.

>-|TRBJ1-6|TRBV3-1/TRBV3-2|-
CASSQVGSSPLHF
TGTGCCAGCAGCCAAGTCGGGTCTTCACCCCTCCACTTT
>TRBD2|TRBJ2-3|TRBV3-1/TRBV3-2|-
CASSAGGTDTQYF
TGTGCCAGCAGCGCGGGGGGGACAGATACGCAGTATTTT
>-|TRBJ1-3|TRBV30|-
CAWSVWGGFGGNTIYF
TGTGCCTGGAGTGTCTGGGGCGGATTTGGTGGAAACACCATATATTTT
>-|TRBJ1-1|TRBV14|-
CASSPRVRNTEAFF
TGTGCCAGCAGCCCCAGGGTCCGGAACACTGAAGCTTTCTTT
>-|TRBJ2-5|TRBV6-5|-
CASRGSPETQYF
TGTGCCAGCAGGGGCTCCCCGGAGACCCAGTACTTC
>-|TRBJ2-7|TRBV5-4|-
CASSFETGEQYF
TGTGCCAGCAGCTTTGAGACGGGCGAGCAGTACTTC
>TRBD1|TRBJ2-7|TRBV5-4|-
CALTRDRVYEQYF
TGTGCCCTCACCAGGGACAGGGTTTACGAGCAGTACTTC
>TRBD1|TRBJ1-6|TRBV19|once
CASSGVGTGASPLHF
TGTGCCAGTAGCGGCGTTGGGACAGGGGCTTCACCCCTCCACTTT
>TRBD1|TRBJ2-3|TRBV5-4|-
CASSGNLGQSGTDTQYF
TGTGCCAGCAGCGGCAACCTGGGACAGTCTGGCACAGATACGCAGTATTTT
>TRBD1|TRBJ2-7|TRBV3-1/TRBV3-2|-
CASSRKRQGAYEQYF
TGTGCCAGCAGCCGAAAGCGACAGGGGGCCTACGAGCAGTACTTC
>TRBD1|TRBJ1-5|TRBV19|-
CASSNRGDSNQPQHF
TGTGCCAGTAGTAACAGGGGGGATAGCAATCAGCCCCAGCATTTT
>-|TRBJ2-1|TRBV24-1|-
CATSDARTPNNEQFF
TGTGCCACCAGTGATGCAAGGACTCCCAACAATGAGCAGTTCTTC
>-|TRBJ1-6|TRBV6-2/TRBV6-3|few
CASSPQDSPLHF
TGTGCCAGCAGCCCCCAGGATTCACCCCTCCACTTT
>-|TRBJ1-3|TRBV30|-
CAWTRTGNTIYF
TGTGCCTGGACGCGGACTGGAAACACCATATATTTT
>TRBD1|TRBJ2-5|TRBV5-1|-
CASSFPGGVQETQYF
TGCGCCAGCAGCTTCCCAGGGGGAGTCCAAGAGACCCAGTACTTC
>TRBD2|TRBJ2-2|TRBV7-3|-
CASRGLAGDQGAGELFF
TGTGCCAGCAGGGGACTAGCGGGAGATCAAGGGGCCGGGGAGCTGTTTTTT
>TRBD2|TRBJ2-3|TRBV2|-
CASKIAGPTDTQYF
TGTGCCAGCAAAATAGCGGGGCCTACAGATACGCAGTATTTT
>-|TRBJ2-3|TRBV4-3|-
CASSQGPGEDTQYF
TGCGCCAGCAGCCAAGGTCCCGGGGAAGATACGCAGTATTTT
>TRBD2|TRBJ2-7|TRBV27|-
CASSPRGAGSYEQYF
TGTGCCAGCAGCCCACGGGGAGCGGGAAGCTACGAGCAGTACTTC
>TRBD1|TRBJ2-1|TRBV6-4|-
CASPPGTGDRVKYNEQFF
TGTGCCAGCCCTCCTGGGACAGGCGACAGGGTAAAATACAATGAGCAGTTCTTC
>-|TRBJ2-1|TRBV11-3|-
CASSLRSGSYNEQFF
TGTGCCAGCAGCTTAAGATCCGGCTCCTACAATGAGCAGTTCTTC
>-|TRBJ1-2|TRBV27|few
CASSLSGNLGYYGYTF
TGTGCCAGCAGTTTATCGGGCAATCTGGGTTACTATGGCTACACCTTC
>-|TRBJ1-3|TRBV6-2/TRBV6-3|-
CASSYGHGVSGNTIYF
TGTGCCAGCAGTTACGGACATGGAGTAAGCGGAAACACCATATATTTT
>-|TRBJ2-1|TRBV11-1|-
CASSLVLGGAFNEQFF
TGTGCCAGCAGCCTAGTATTGGGGGGGGCCTTCAATGAGCAGTTCTTC
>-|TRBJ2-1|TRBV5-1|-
CASSLYPTETSYNEQFF
TGCGCCAGCAGCTTGTACCCCACAGAAACCTCCTACAATGAGCAGTTCTTC
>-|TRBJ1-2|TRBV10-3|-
CAIKDKTGTHYGYTF
TGTGCCATCAAAGACAAGACAGGAACTCACTATGGCTACACCTTC
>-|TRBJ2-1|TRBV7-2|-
CASSWAGSSYNEQFF
TGTGCCAGCAGCTGGGCGGGGAGCTCCTACAATGAGCAGTTCTTC
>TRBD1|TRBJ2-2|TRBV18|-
CASSSGQGTGELFF
TGTGCCAGCTCATCAGGACAGGGGACCGGGGAGCTGTTTTTT
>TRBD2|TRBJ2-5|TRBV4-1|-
CASSQLAGGETQYF
TGCGCCAGCAGCCAACTAGCGGGAGGAGAGACCCAGTACTTC
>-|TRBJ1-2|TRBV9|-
CASSPRSTF
TGTGCCAGCAGCCCCCGTAGCACCTTC
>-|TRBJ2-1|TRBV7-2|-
CASSHLMSSYNEQFF
TGTGCCAGCAGCCACCTCATGAGCTCCTACAATGAGCAGTTCTTC
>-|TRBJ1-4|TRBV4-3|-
CASSPRQGRKLFF
TGCGCCAGCAGCCCTCGCCAGGGGCGGAAACTGTTTTTT
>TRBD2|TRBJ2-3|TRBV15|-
CATSLAGASTDTQYF
TGTGCCACCAGCCTAGCGGGGGCAAGCACAGATACGCAGTATTTT
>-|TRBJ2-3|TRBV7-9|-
CASSLETLWGVGDTQYF
TGTGCCAGCAGCTTAGAAACCCTCTGGGGGGTAGGAGATACGCAGTATTTT
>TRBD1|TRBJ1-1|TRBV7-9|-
CASSLDAGGVGTEAFF
TGTGCCAGCAGCTTAGATGCAGGGGGCGTTGGCACTGAAGCTTTCTTT
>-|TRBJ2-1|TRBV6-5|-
CASRGDMSWGEQFF
TGTGCCAGCAGGGGGGACATGAGTTGGGGTGAGCAGTTCTTC
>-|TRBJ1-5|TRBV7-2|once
CASSFAQNQPQHF
TGTGCCAGCAGCTTCGCACAAAATCAGCCCCAGCATTTT